Listed below are T cell receptor beta chains from one sample, sequenced in a study of blood T cell repertoires in COVID-19. Measured with immunoSEQ multiplex PCR; TCRdb has only the in-frame clones, and not every one. The data contain roughly 200,000 clones, roughly 84% of them singletons. Sequencing was performed on peripheral blood. The receptors were sampled from a woman aged 80 or older with acute or convalescent COVID-19. The CDR3 runs from the conserved cysteine through the conserved F or W. D genes are given only for firm matches. Rows give clone size only sometimes, using once, few, many, or a class for an expanded clone.

clone size	V gene	J gene	D gene	CDR3 DNA	CDR3 protein
NA	TRBV11-2	TRBJ2-7	TRBD2	TGTGCCAGCACCCCGACTAGCGGGCCCCCGTACGAGCAGTACTTC	CASTPTSGPPYEQYF
once	TRBV5-1	TRBJ2-2	TRBD2	TGCGCCAGCAGCTTGTTTCTAGCGGGAGCGAACACCGGGGAGCTGTTTTTT	CASSLFLAGANTGELFF
NA	TRBV7-2	TRBJ1-3	TRBD1	TGTGCCAGCAGCTTAGGACAGGGGGCGGGAGGAAACACCATATATTTT	CASSLGQGAGGNTIYF
NA	TRBV9	TRBJ1-1	TRBD1	TGTGCCAGCAGCCTTATTAGGGGGCTGCGGAACACTGAAGCTTTCTTT	CASSLIRGLRNTEAFF
NA	TRBV12-5	TRBJ1-5	NA	TGTGCTAGTGGTTTGGTACCCGACGGGACAACCTCTAGCAATCAGCCCCAGCATTTT	CASGLVPDGTTSSNQPQHF
NA	TRBV5-4	TRBJ2-7	NA	TGTGCCAGCAGCCTTATAGCTTCAGAGGGCGACTACGAGCAGTACTTC	CASSLIASEGDYEQYF
NA	TRBV9	TRBJ2-1	NA	TGTGCCAGCAGCGTAGGGGGCGGTGAGCAGTTCTTC	CASSVGGGEQFF
few	TRBV18	TRBJ2-2	NA	TGTGCCAGCTCACCGAGCTCGAACACCGGGGAGCTGTTTTTT	CASSPSSNTGELFF
once	TRBV2	TRBJ2-2	TRBD1	TGTGCCAGCAGCAAAGACAGGGCGATGACCGGGGAGCTGTTTTTT	CASSKDRAMTGELFF
NA	TRBV7-2	TRBJ2-1	NA	TGTGCCAGCAGCTTAACCCCTAGCGCGTTAAGCTCCTACAATGAGCAGTTCTTC	CASSLTPSALSSYNEQFF
NA	TRBV27	TRBJ1-4	TRBD1	TGTGCCAGCAGGTCGGACAGGGGGAATGAAAAACTGTTTTTT	CASRSDRGNEKLFF
NA	TRBV6-2/TRBV6-3	TRBJ2-2	NA	TGTGCCAGCAGTCACTTAGATCCCGGGGAGCTGTTTTTT	CASSHLDPGELFF
NA	TRBV7-2	TRBJ2-7	TRBD2	TGTGCCAGCAGCTTTAGACTAGCGGGAGGGAAGGAGCAGTACTTC	CASSFRLAGGKEQYF
once	TRBV5-4	TRBJ1-1	NA	TGTGCCAGCAGCTACCGGACAGTGAACACTGAAGCTTTCTTT	CASSYRTVNTEAFF
NA	TRBV28	TRBJ2-7	NA	TGTGCCAGCAGGGAAGCTCCGGGGGGCACCTACGAGCAGTACTTC	CASREAPGGTYEQYF
NA	TRBV15	TRBJ2-3	NA	TGTGCCACCAGCAGAACAGGACAAAACACAGATACGCAGTATTTT	CATSRTGQNTDTQYF
NA	TRBV28	TRBJ1-2	NA	TGTGCCAGCAGTTTGGACAGAATTAACTATGGCTACACCTTC	CASSLDRINYGYTF
NA	TRBV7-2	TRBJ2-5	TRBD1	TGTGCCAGCAAAACCGGGACAGGGCCCGAGACCCAGTACTTC	CASKTGTGPETQYF